The 25 T cell receptor beta chains below were found in one sample sequenced in a study of T-cell reconstitution after alpha-beta-depleted transplantation in children. Unique molecular identifiers were used to barcode this TCRbeta library. TCRdb independently ran MiXCR on the PCR reads; one entry per CDR3 protein. The sample includes about 110,000 distinct CDR3 sequences, about 9.4% of them seen just once. Source: PBMCs, taken before TCRalphabeta/CD19-depleted stem cell transplant. The receptors come from a boy younger than 10 with acute lymphoblastic leukemia, due to receive a stem cell transplant.

This clonotype was observed a few times. The V and J genes are TRBV15 and TRBJ2-5; possible D gene TRBD2, 6 bases. CDR1 is LNHNV, CDR2 YYDKDF, per germline (reference sequence). CDR3 length equals 13 residues. With 11 bases removed from V and 2 bases from J, the gap between germline ends came to 15 bases. The CDR3 spells CALGVAEQETQYF. Written as DNA, the CDR3 is TGTGCCCTCGGGGTAGCGGAGCAAGAGACCCAGTACTTC.

The chain uses TRBV4-1 and TRBJ1-4, with D unresolved. The CDR3 is made up of 16 amino acids. V lost 1 base and J 5 bases, leaving 14 bases between the germline ends. CDR1 and CDR2 (germline): MGHRA, YSYEKL. CDR3 DNA sequence: TGCGCCAGCAGCCAAGTGATTGGTCAGGCAAATGAAAAACTGTTTTTT. It specifies CASSQVIGQANEKLFF.

This clonotype was picked up many times. Here the CDR3 DNA reads TGTGCCAGCAGCGGGTTGACCAGTCACCCCTACAATGAGCAGTTCTTC. This translates into CASSGLTSHPYNEQFF. The chain uses TRBV6-1 and TRBJ2-1; D unclear. CDR1 is MNHNS, CDR2 SASEGT, per germline. V was clipped by 6 bases and J by 2 bases, with 17 bases between them. The CDR3 totals 16 residues.

This clonotype was counted many times. This chain uses TRBV7-2 with TRBJ2-1; no definite D call. V was shortened by 5 bases and J by 7 bases, with 9 bases between the two germline ends. The CDR3 extends over 12 amino acids. Per the germline V gene, CDR1 is SGHTA and CDR2 is FQGNSA. CDR3 sequence (DNA): TGTGCCAGCAGCCTAACTGGTAATGAGCAGTTCTTC. The encoded protein is CASSLTGNEQFF.

The chain is built from TRBV14 and TRBJ2-2; D gene unclear. CDR3 length: 15 residues. V was shortened by 1 base and J by 1 base, with 7 bases between the two germline ends. Germline CDR1 SGHDN, CDR2 FVKESK. The CDR3 DNA reads TGTGCCAGCAGCCAAGTAAGATTGAACACCGGGGAGCTGTTTTTT. It specifies CASSQVRLNTGELFF.

There are a few counts of this clonotype. This chain connects TRBV7-9 to TRBJ1-4; TRBD1 is a possible D gene (6 bases). The germline V and J ends were trimmed by 1 base and 1 base, with 10 bases remaining between them. The CDR3 length is 16 residues. Looked up from germline, CDR1 is SEHNR and CDR2 is FQNEAQ (reference sequence). CDR3 region: CASSLGRQETNEKLFF. The CDR3 DNA reads TGTGCCAGCAGCTTAGGCCGACAGGAAACTAATGAAAAACTGTTTTTT.

This clonotype has a count of ten or more. The chain joins TRBV20-1 to TRBJ1-1; D perhaps matches TRBD1 (5 bases). CDR3 length: 13 amino acids. Trimming removed 5 bases from V and 3 bases from J, with 13 bases in between. CDR1 is DFQATT and CDR2 is SNEGSKA in the germline V gene (reference sequence). The CDR3 sequence: CSAFDRGHTEAFF. The CDR3 DNA follows: TGCAGTGCTTTCGACAGAGGGCACACTGAAGCTTTCTTT.

This clonotype came up a few times. The rearrangement joins TRBV20-1 to TRBJ1-2; possibly TRBD1 for D (6 bases). CDR1 DFQATT and CDR2 SNEGSKA come from the germline V gene (reference sequence). This CDR3 is 16 amino acids long. Trimming stripped 3 bases from V and 6 bases from J, with 23 bases between. CDR3 sequence reads: CSASKGRGIVQNGYTF. The DNA of the CDR3 is TGCAGTGCTAGTAAGGGAAGGGGGATCGTGCAGAATGGCTACACCTTC.

This clonotype was detected only a few times. V is TRBV20-1 and J is TRBJ2-3; D remains unclear. Trimming removed 6 bases from V and 4 bases from J, with 20 bases in between. Germline V gene data show CDR1 as DFQATT and CDR2 as SNEGSKA (reference sequence). This CDR3 has 15 residues. The CDR3 loop is CSAIPGRKAPDTQYF. CDR3 coding DNA: TGCAGTGCGATCCCAGGCCGTAAGGCCCCAGATACGCAGTATTTT.

The J gene is TRBJ2-1, the V gene TRBV12-3 or TRBV12-4; 8 bases agree with TRBD2. The CDR3 has 15 amino acids. V trimming: 2 bases; J trimming: 5 bases; junction bases outside the gene matches: 5. The CDR3 here is CASSLKVAGNNEQFF. The CDR3 DNA follows: TGTGCCAGCAGTTTAAAGGTAGCGGGAAACAATGAGCAGTTCTTC.

In this sample, this clonotype turned up many times. J is TRBJ1-1 and V is TRBV12-3 or TRBV12-4; possible D gene TRBD1, 5 bases. Deletions cut 6 bases from V and 0 bases from J, with 11 bases between. This CDR3 is built from 14 residues. CDR3 in DNA: TGTGCCAGCAGCCGGGGGTTGATGAACACTGAAGCTTTCTTT. Protein: CASSRGLMNTEAFF.

The chain has TRBV7-8 and TRBJ1-2; unclear D gene. Deletions cut 4 bases from V and 4 bases from J, with 22 bases between. The CDR3 length is 17 residues. CDR1 and CDR2 (germline): SGHVS, FQNEAQ. DNA for the CDR3: TGTGCCAGCAGCTCCCCGGGCCGCGGGTCGGGGAGCTATGGCTACACCTTC. It specifies CASSSPGRGSGSYGYTF.

This clonotype has only a few counts. This chain joins TRBV6-1 and TRBJ2-5, with 10 bases that match TRBD2. With V trimmed by 6 bases and J by 5 bases, 15 bases remained unmatched. Germline V CDR1 and CDR2: MNHNS, SASEGT. This CDR3 is built from 17 residues. As DNA, the CDR3 is TGTGCCAGCAGACTCCGAAGCGGGAGGGCCGCGGTGGAGACCCAGTACTTC. This translates into CASRLRSGRAAVETQYF.

This clonotype was counted a few times. This chain connects TRBV10-3 to TRBJ2-7; TRBD1 is a possible D gene (6 bases). The germline V gene encodes CDR1 ENHRY and CDR2 SYGVKD. Trimming took 0 bases from V and 1 from J, leaving 10 bases between them. The CDR3 extends over 15 amino acids. Here the CDR3 DNA reads TGTGCCATCAGTGAGTCGGACAGCTTATCCTACGAGCAGTACTTC. Translating gives CAISESDSLSYEQYF.

This chain links TRBV6-2 or TRBV6-3 with TRBJ2-5; 7 bases are a match to TRBD2. The CDR3 is made up of 15 amino acids. Germline CDR1 MNHEY, CDR2 SVGEGT. The junction had 6 bases not matched to a gene; V was cut back by 0 bases and J by 5 bases. CDR3 amino acids: CASSYSSGGSETQYF. CDR3 in DNA: TGTGCCAGCAGTTACTCCTCCGGGGGGTCGGAGACCCAGTACTTC.

The genes are TRBV12-3 or TRBV12-4 and TRBJ2-1; 7 nucleotides line up with TRBD2. V shed 3 bases, J shed 7 bases, and the junction held 6 bases outside the gene matches. This CDR3 is 14 amino acids long. The CDR3 sequence is CASSFREELNEQFF. DNA of the CDR3: TGTGCCAGCAGTTTCCGGGAGGAGTTGAATGAGCAGTTCTTC.

V usage is TRBV3-1 and J usage is TRBJ1-5; D gene unclear. Germline V gene data show CDR1 as LGHDT and CDR2 as YNNKEL (reference sequence). The CDR3 is made up of 13 amino acids. V was shortened by 1 base and J by 5 bases, with 6 bases between the two germline ends. The CDR3 loop reads CASSQGSYQPQHF. DNA of the CDR3: TGTGCCAGCAGCCAAGGCTCTTATCAGCCCCAGCATTTT. Based on the CDR3 plus reference TRBV3-1 and TRBJ1-5, the full variable domain is DTAVSQTPKYLVTQMGNDKSIKCEQNLGHDTMYWYKQDSKKFLKIMFSYNNKELIINETVPNRFSPKSPDKAHLNLHINSLELGDSAVYFCASSQGSYQPQHFGDGTRLSIL.

In its sample, this clonotype was seen many times. The V and J genes are TRBV11-2 and TRBJ2-3, with D perhaps TRBD2 (5 bases). The CDR3 is 12 residues long. V lost 2 bases and J 5 bases, leaving 5 bases between the germline ends. Germline loops: CDR1 SGHAT, CDR2 FQNNGV. CDR3 residues: CASSLSGDTQYF. DNA of the CDR3: TGTGCCAGCAGCTTAAGCGGAGATACGCAGTATTTT.

This clonotype was counted between two and nine times. This chain joins TRBV7-6 and TRBJ2-7, with 10 bases that match TRBD2. J gave up 3 bases and V 6 bases, and 8 bases lay outside the gene matches. The germline V gene has CDR1 SGHVS and CDR2 FNYEAQ. The CDR3 sequence is 15 residues long. This CDR3 reads CASRSGSGRVYEQYF. Written as DNA, the CDR3 is TGTGCCAGCAGAAGTGGGAGCGGGAGGGTCTACGAGCAGTACTTC.

The gene calls are TRBV25-1 and TRBJ1-1; D is perhaps TRBD1 (5 bases). The CDR3 runs to 11 residues. Trimming took off 8 bases at V and 6 bases at J, with 10 bases between the two ends. CDR1 is MGHDK, CDR2 SYGVNS, per germline. The CDR3 bases are TGTGCCAGCGGGACTTTTTCTGAAGCTTTCTTT. It yields the protein CASGTFSEAFF.

This clonotype was seen a few times. The V gene is TRBV5-1, the J gene TRBJ2-3; weak D call: TRBD2 (5 bases). There are 14 residues in the CDR3. Germline V lookup: CDR1 SGHRS, CDR2 YFSETQ. Between the trimmed V and J ends, which lost 5 bases and 5 bases, there was a span of 15 bases. Here the CDR3 reads CASRSAPAGDTQYF. The DNA for the CDR3 is TGCGCCAGCAGATCGGCCCCGGCGGGAGATACGCAGTATTTT.

J is TRBJ1-2 and V is TRBV5-1; D unclear. The germline V gene has CDR1 SGHRS and CDR2 YFSETQ. Trimming stripped 4 bases from V and 5 bases from J, with 6 bases between. CDR3 length equals 11 residues. The CDR3 region is CASSHGYGYTF. The CDR3 coding sequence is TGCGCCAGCAGCCATGGATATGGCTACACCTTC.

The count of this clonotype is one. The V and J genes are TRBV3-1 and TRBJ2-2; D remains ambiguous. Trimming took 0 bases from V and 13 from J, leaving 12 bases between them. CDR3 length: 13 residues. In germline, CDR1 is LGHDT, CDR2 YNNKEL (reference sequence). The DNA of the CDR3 is TGTGCCAGCAGCCAAGATTCTAAGGGCAGGCTGTTTTTT. This gives the protein CASSQDSKGRLFF.

CDR3 sequence: CATMEGRRETQYF. The DNA for the CDR3 is TGTGCCACCATGGAGGGCCGTAGGGAGACCCAGTACTTC. This chain joins TRBV15 and TRBJ2-5, with TRBD2 as a possible D gene (6 bases). V shed 7 bases and J shed 5 bases, with 14 bases lying between them. This CDR3 is 13 amino acids long. In germline, CDR1 is LNHNV, CDR2 YYDKDF (reference sequence).

This clonotype was counted between two and nine times. J is TRBJ1-2 and V is TRBV20-1, with unresolved D. CDR1 is DFQATT and CDR2 is SNEGSKA in the germline V gene (reference sequence). The V gene lost 3 bases and the J gene lost 3 bases, with 2 bases spanning the gap. There are 10 residues in the CDR3. The CDR3 DNA sequence: TGCAGTGCTAGGGACTATGGCTACACCTTC. Protein: CSARDYGYTF.